Listed below are T cell receptor beta chains from one sample, sequenced in a study of blood T cell repertoires in COVID-19. Repertoires were generated with immunoSEQ multiplex PCR, while TCRdb's copy carries only in-frame clones and drops some. The profile shows fewer than 300,000 clones, approximately 83% of them singletons. Material for sequencing was PBMCs or T cells enriched from blood (not recorded which). The source of these receptors is a woman between 25 and 40 years old who had recovered from COVID-19. CDR3s include the opening cysteine and the closing phenylalanine or tryptophan. A D gene is named only where the DNA matches it firmly. Rows give clone size only sometimes, using once, few, many, or a class for an expanded clone.

>TRBJ2-3|NA|TRBV9|NA
CASTRAGSVADTQYF
TGTGCCAGCACGAGAGCGGGTTCAGTGGCAGATACGCAGTATTTT
>TRBJ2-1|once|TRBV6-5|NA
CASSYSRNEQFF
TGTGCCAGCAGTTACTCGAGAAATGAGCAGTTCTTC
>TRBJ2-7|NA|TRBV19|NA
CASSIDFRQTTYEQYF
TGTGCCAGTAGTATCGATTTTCGGCAGACTACCTACGAGCAGTACTTC
>TRBJ2-3|once|TRBV7-9|NA
CASSLVPGASTDTQYF
TGTGCCAGCAGCTTAGTTCCAGGGGCTAGCACAGATACGCAGTATTTT
>TRBJ1-1|NA|TRBV7-2|NA
CASSYRGGLRGTEAFF
TGTGCCAGCAGCTATAGGGGGGGCCTCAGAGGGACTGAAGCTTTCTTT
>TRBJ1-2|NA|TRBV15|TRBD1
CATSSPGQFYGYTF
TGTGCCACCAGCAGCCCGGGACAGTTCTATGGCTACACCTTC
>TRBJ2-1|few|TRBV7-3|TRBD2
CASSPERDSYNEQFF
TGTGCCAGCAGCCCCGAGCGGGACTCCTACAATGAGCAGTTCTTC
>TRBJ2-1|NA|TRBV5-4|TRBD2
CASSLGTSGNLWNEQFF
TGTGCCAGCAGCCTAGGGACTAGCGGGAATCTTTGGAATGAGCAGTTCTTC
>TRBJ1-1|NA|TRBV3-1/TRBV3-2|NA
CASSRFVGQARNF
TGTGCCAGCAGCCGTTTTGTGGGGCAGGCTCGAAACTTT
>TRBJ2-7|NA|TRBV4-1|TRBD2
CASSQVPTSGNYEQYF
TGCGCCAGCAGCCAAGTACCTACTAGCGGAAACTACGAGCAGTACTTC
>TRBJ2-1|few|TRBV2|NA
CASSQGLPGNEQFF
TGTGCCAGCAGCCAGGGACTCCCAGGGAATGAGCAGTTCTTC
>TRBJ2-7|NA|TRBV27|NA
CASSLGTLYEQYF
TGTGCCAGCAGTCTGGGGACTCTCTACGAGCAGTACTTC
>TRBJ2-1|few|TRBV27|TRBD2
CASSRGTSGAGEQFF
TGTGCCAGCAGTCGCGGGACTAGCGGCGCGGGGGAGCAGTTCTTC